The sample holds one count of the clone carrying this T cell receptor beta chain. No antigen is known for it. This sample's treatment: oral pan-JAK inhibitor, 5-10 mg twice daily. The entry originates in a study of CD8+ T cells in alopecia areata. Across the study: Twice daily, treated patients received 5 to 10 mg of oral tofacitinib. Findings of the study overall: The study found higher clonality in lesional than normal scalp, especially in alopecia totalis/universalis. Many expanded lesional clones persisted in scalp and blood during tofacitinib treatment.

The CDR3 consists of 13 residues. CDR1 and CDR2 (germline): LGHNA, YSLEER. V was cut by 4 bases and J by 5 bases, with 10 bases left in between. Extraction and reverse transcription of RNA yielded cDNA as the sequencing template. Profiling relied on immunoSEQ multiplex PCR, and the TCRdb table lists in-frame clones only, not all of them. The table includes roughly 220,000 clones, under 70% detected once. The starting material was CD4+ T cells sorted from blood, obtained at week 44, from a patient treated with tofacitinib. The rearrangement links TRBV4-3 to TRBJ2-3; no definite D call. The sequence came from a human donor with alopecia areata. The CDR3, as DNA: TGCGCCAGCAGCCCGCAGGCTGAAGATACGCAGTATTTT. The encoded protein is CASSPQAEDTQYF.